Sequencing of this TCR beta chain was carried out in a study of cytomegalovirus exposure and HLA in healthy donors. Regarding the study as a whole: TCR beta sequences reportedly predicted most subjects' HLA-A and HLA-B alleles accurately.

The donors comprised healthy bone marrow donors. Nobody recorded the CMV serostatus of this donor. The CDR3 extends over 17 amino acids. The germline gives CDR1 SGHNT, CDR2 YYREEE (reference sequence). V was clipped by 4 bases and J by 7 bases, with 21 bases between them. The PCR made use of 60 Vbeta and 13 Jbeta primers. TCRdb's copy holds only in-frame clones and misses some; the assay was immunoSEQ multiplex PCR. In the table there are about 94,000 clones, roughly 80% of which are singletons. This clone was counted a few times. The antigen is unknown. The sequence was obtained from a human donor in good health. The V call is TRBV5-4, the J call TRBJ1-6, with D possibly TRBD1 on 6 matching bases. Sequencing was performed on PBMCs. The CDR3 loop is CASSPFAAGAFNSPLHF. The CDR3 DNA follows: TGTGCCAGCAGCCCGTTCGCGGCAGGGGCGTTCAATTCACCCCTCCACTTT.